The 23 T cell receptor beta chains below all came from one sample that was sequenced in a study of immune heterogeneity within non-small cell lung tumors. Multiplex PCR amplified the TCR beta CDR3 region. Its first round ran for 10 to 11 cycles with 32 V and 13 J primers. From the multiplex PCR reads, TCRdb called clonotypes with MiXCR, one entry per CDR3 protein. The data contain around 30,000 distinct CDR3 sequences, around 30% of them singletons. Bulk tumor genomic DNA served as template, at roughly 600 ng per sample. Several spatially distant biopsies were obtained per primary tumor intraoperatively. Surgery that was curative in intent was performed on patients with untreated, newly diagnosed non-small cell lung cancer. Sequenced input: lung tumor tissue. These receptors came from a man between 40 and 49 years old with non-small cell lung cancer.

There are a few counts of this clonotype. The chain uses TRBV4-2 and TRBJ2-1; 10 nucleotides line up with TRBD2. The V and J ends lost 1 base and 3 bases, in that order; junction bases with no gene match: 6. CDR1 is LGHNA and CDR2 is YNFKEQ in the germline V gene. CDR3 length: 17 amino acids. Written as DNA, the CDR3 is TGTGCCAGCAGCCAAGTTTCAACTAGCGGGATCTACAATGAGCAGTTCTTC. Translation gives CASSQVSTSGIYNEQFF.

V and J are TRBV5-5 and TRBJ1-1; weak D call: TRBD1 (6 bases). V shed 2 bases and J shed 0 bases, with 8 bases lying between them. This CDR3 is built from 14 residues. Germline CDR1 and CDR2: SGHKS and YYEKEE (reference sequence). The CDR3 spells CASSFGTLNTEAFF. Written as DNA, the CDR3 is TGTGCCAGCAGCTTCGGGACATTGAACACTGAAGCTTTCTTT.

The chain combines TRBV5-6 with TRBJ2-2; 11 nucleotides align to TRBD2. In germline, CDR1 is SGHDT, CDR2 YYEEEE. With 3 bases clipped from V and 4 bases from J, the junction kept 5 bases outside the gene matches. The CDR3 is 16 amino acids. The CDR3: CASSSGTSGPTGELFF. The CDR3 nucleotides read TGTGCCAGCAGCTCCGGGACTAGCGGACCCACCGGGGAGCTGTTTTTT.

Comments on this clonotype: This may be a read error: a much more frequent sequence differs by one nucleotide. CDR3 region: CATSDPGYNIHEQFF. CDR3 bases: TGTGCCACCAGTGACCCCGGGTACAATATTCATGAGCAGTTCTTC. The J gene is TRBJ2-1, the V gene TRBV24-1; D call uncertain. The CDR3 covers 15 residues. V was cut by 4 bases and J by 8 bases, with 17 bases left in between. CDR1 and CDR2 (germline): KGHDR, SFDVKD.

On this clonotype itself: A read error may be the cause here, since a much bigger clone is one base away. The genes are TRBV6-4 and TRBJ2-7; the D gene is possibly TRBD1 (6 bases). The CDR3 loop spans 14 amino acids. Germline V gives CDR1 MRHNA, CDR2 SNTAGT. The CDR3: CDSNRDKDTYEQYF. As DNA, the CDR3 is TGTGACAGCAACCGGGACAAGGATACCTACGAGCAGTACTTC.

In its sample, this clonotype is medium-sized. The genes are TRBV27 and TRBJ2-3; 10 bases are a match to TRBD2. The CDR3 is made up of 15 amino acids. The V and J ends lost 6 bases and 1 base, in that order; junction bases with no gene match: 4. Germline CDR1 MNHEY, CDR2 SMNVEV (reference sequence). The CDR3 DNA is TGTGCCAGCAGCATTGGGACTAGCGGCACAGATACGCAGTATTTT. It is translated as CASSIGTSGTDTQYF.

V is TRBV5-6 and J is TRBJ2-1; TRBD1 might be the D (5 bases). Germline V CDR1 and CDR2: SGHDT, YYEEEE. The CDR3 spans 13 residues. The V gene lost 0 bases and the J gene lost 10 bases, with 11 bases spanning the gap. CDR3 in DNA: TGTGCCAGCAGCTTGGGACTTAGGGGAGAGCAGTTCTTC. Protein product: CASSLGLRGEQFF.

This clonotype was found a few times. The V gene is TRBV5-1, the J gene TRBJ1-1; the match to TRBD1 covers 7 bases. V was pared by 2 bases and J by 4 bases, with 8 bases of the junction left unmatched. The germline CDR1 and CDR2 sequences are SGHRS and YFSETQ. The CDR3 totals 15 residues. The CDR3 DNA reads as TGCGCCAGCAGCTTACGAACAGGGGAGGGCACTGAAGCTTTCTTT. This codes for CASSLRTGEGTEAFF.

Many counts were recorded for this clonotype. This chain connects TRBV6-5 to TRBJ1-1; D gene ambiguous. The germline V and J ends were trimmed by 2 bases and 4 bases, with 14 bases remaining between them. Germline V CDR1 and CDR2: MNHEY, SVGAGI. CDR3 length: 15 amino acids. This CDR3 is CASSYLGVRGTEAFF. The DNA of the CDR3 is TGTGCCAGCAGTTACCTCGGGGTTCGCGGCACTGAAGCTTTCTTT.

V gene TRBV5-1 combines with J gene TRBJ2-3; D uncertain. The germline V gene has CDR1 SGHRS and CDR2 YFSETQ. The CDR3 is 14 amino acids. V was clipped by 5 bases and J by 3 bases, with 13 bases between them. The CDR3 region is CASSMVGYTDTQYF. The CDR3 nucleotides are TGCGCCAGCAGTATGGTTGGGTATACAGATACGCAGTATTTT.

Comment on this clonotype: A much bigger clone sits one base away, suggesting this may be a read error. The genes are TRBV11-2 and TRBJ2-7, with 7 bases fitting TRBD2. Germline V CDR1 and CDR2: SGHAT, FQNNGV. The CDR3 spans 15 residues. Here the CDR3 reads CASSLTRDYGYEEYF. The CDR3 DNA reads TGTGCCAGCAGCTTGACCCGGGACTATGGGTACGAGGAGTACTTC.

The chain recombines TRBV19 with TRBJ1-1; D not resolved. The CDR3 totals 14 residues. Trimming took 1 base from V and 1 from J, leaving 7 bases between them. Germline V gene lookup returns CDR1 LNHDA and CDR2 SQIVND (reference sequence). The CDR3 region has the DNA TGTGCCAGTAGTATAGGGGTCCGGAACACTGAAGCTTTCTTT. Translation: CASSIGVRNTEAFF.

This clonotype was observed a few times. The CDR3 reads CASSTQTEAFF. The CDR3 DNA reads TGTGCCAGTAGTACCCAGACGGAAGCTTTCTTT. The chain carries TRBV19 and TRBJ1-1, with D hard to call. Trimming left V 4 bases short and J 8 bases short, with 8 bases between. Germline CDR1 reads LNHDA; CDR2 reads SQIVND (reference sequence). This CDR3 comprises 11 residues.

This clonotype was observed a few times. The chain combines TRBV7-2 with TRBJ2-1, with unresolved D. Germline-derived CDR1 and CDR2 are SGHTA and FQGNSA. There are 13 residues in the CDR3. Trimming removed 3 bases from V and 10 bases from J, with 13 bases in between. CDR3 bases: TGTGCCAGCAGCTTCCTAACTTCGAACGAGCAGTTCTTC. Translation: CASSFLTSNEQFF.

This clonotype was detected many times. The V call is TRBV6-5, the J call TRBJ2-3, with D uncertain. The V gene's germline CDR1 is MNHEY and CDR2 SVGAGI. The V end lost 0 bases, the J end lost 2 bases, and 9 bases lay between the germline ends. The CDR3 extends over 15 amino acids. CDR3 loop: CASSYSFQDTDTQYF. CDR3 sequence (DNA): TGTGCCAGCAGTTACTCTTTCCAGGACACAGATACGCAGTATTTT.

The chain couples TRBV3-1 to TRBJ2-1; D tentatively fits TRBD1 or TRBD2 (5 bases each). The germline CDR1 and CDR2 sequences are LGHDT and YNNKEL (reference sequence). The CDR3 consists of 14 residues. Between the trimmed V and J ends, which lost 0 bases and 10 bases, there was a span of 13 bases. CDR3 sequence: CASSQDGGRTEQFF. In DNA form, the CDR3 reads TGTGCCAGCAGCCAAGATGGGGGACGGACAGAGCAGTTCTTC.

To note about this clonotype: A single base separates this from a much larger clone, so it may be a read error. CDR3 protein: CASLPGRPNPPLHF. Here the CDR3 DNA reads TGTGCCAGTCTCCCGGGACGACCGAATCCACCCCTCCACTTT. This chain joins TRBV28 and TRBJ1-6, with D possibly matching TRBD1 (5 bases). This CDR3 has 14 residues. In germline, CDR1 is MDHEN, CDR2 SYDVKM. The V and J ends lost 9 bases and 11 bases respectively, with 20 bases between them.

A note on this clonotype: One end of the junction varies from germline; a read error may be responsible. The V and J genes are TRBV19 and TRBJ1-1; D gene unclear. The CDR3 sequence is 13 residues long. Per the germline V gene, CDR1 is LNHDA and CDR2 is SQIVND (reference sequence). The DNA for the CDR3 is TGTGCCAGTAGTATCAGCCGGGTAACTGCAGCTTTCTTT. It codes for CASSISRVTAAFF.

By share of the sample, this clonotype is medium-sized. The chain links TRBV4-3 to TRBJ2-7, with D possibly being TRBD1 or TRBD2 (5 bases each). Germline CDR1 LGHNA, CDR2 YSLEER. The ends were cut back, 4 bases at V and 2 bases at J, with 9 bases in the middle. The CDR3 runs 13 residues. CDR3 sequence reads: CASSPGQAYEQYF. CDR3 nucleotide sequence: TGCGCCAGCAGCCCGGGGCAGGCCTACGAGCAGTACTTC.

This clonotype was detected a few times. CDR3: CASSINREQGLAKNIQYF. For the CDR3, the DNA is TGTGCCAGTAGTATAAATCGTGAACAGGGGCTAGCCAAAAACATTCAGTACTTC. The V and J genes are TRBV19 and TRBJ2-4; 7 bases align to TRBD1. The ends lost 2 bases at V and 0 bases at J; junction bases unmatched: 10. Germline V lookup: CDR1 LNHDA, CDR2 SQIVND (reference sequence). The CDR3 sequence is 18 residues long.

The chain has TRBV30 and TRBJ2-1; no clear D. This CDR3 contains 12 residues. V was trimmed by 2 bases and J by 13 bases, leaving 15 bases between them. Germline V CDR1 and CDR2: GTSNPN, SVGIG (reference sequence). The CDR3 spells CAWSPHSLEQFF. The CDR3 region has the DNA TGTGCCTGGAGTCCCCACTCACTGGAACAGTTCTTC.

Comment on this clonotype: Being one base from a much bigger clone, this may be a read error. The chain is built from TRBV20-1 and TRBJ2-1; possibly TRBD1 or TRBD2 for D (7 bases each). The CDR3 is made up of 15 amino acids. Looked up from germline, CDR1 is DFQATT and CDR2 is SNEGSKA (reference sequence). Between the trimmed V and J ends, which lost 5 bases and 0 bases, there was a span of 14 bases. The CDR3 is CSAQGGTGSYNEQFF. The CDR3 nucleotides read TGCAGTGCTCAGGGGGGGACCGGCTCCTACAATGAGCAGTTCTTC.

This clonotype has a count of ten or more. The chain carries TRBV6-2 or TRBV6-3 and TRBJ1-2; no firm D call. Germline V lookup: CDR1 MNHEY, CDR2 SVGEGT. V was shortened by 6 bases and J by 0 bases, with 14 bases between the two germline ends. CDR3 length equals 15 residues. In DNA, the CDR3 is TGTGCCAGCAGACCCATAGAAAGATCTAACTATGGCTACACCTTC. This encodes CASRPIERSNYGYTF.